A selection of T cell receptor beta chains follows, all from one sample in a study of molecular identifiers for immune sequencing clone quantification. TCRdb reprocessed the PCR reads with MiXCR, giving one entry per CDR3 protein. Of 400,000 to 600,000 distinct CDR3 sequences listed, less than 30% were seen once; the top ten hold approximately 0.76%. Input material: naive CD8+ T cells from blood, with Jurkat cell RNA spiked in. The receptors were gathered from a human donor in good health. Some libraries in this study had Jurkat cell RNA spiked in. The CDR3 runs from the conserved cysteine through the conserved F or W. The D gene is left open where the match is weak. Size is omitted from some rows. Given values are once, few, many or a class for expanded clones.

V gene	J gene	clone size	D gene	CDR3 protein	CDR3 DNA
TRBV3-1	TRBJ2-7	few	TRBD1	CASSRGQVLALNSYEQYF	TGTGCCAGCAGCCGGGGACAGGTCCTGGCCCTGAACTCCTACGAGCAGTACTTC
TRBV7-9	TRBJ2-1	-	-	CASSQGSGADKQFF	TGTGCCAGCAGCCAAGGGTCAGGGGCGGATAAGCAGTTCTTC
TRBV6-5	TRBJ2-7	-	-	CASSYYGGALDEQYF	TGTGCCAGCAGTTACTATGGTGGGGCACTGGACGAGCAGTACTTC
TRBV7-2	TRBJ1-6	once	-	CASSLAFRDAYNSPLHF	TGTGCCAGCAGCTTAGCGTTTCGGGACGCCTATAATTCACCCCTCCACTTT
TRBV19	TRBJ1-3	-	-	CASRPTDYSGNTIYF	TGTGCCAGTAGGCCAACAGACTACTCTGGAAACACCATATATTTT
TRBV4-2	TRBJ1-4	many	-	CASSRMTGDYEKLFF	TGTGCCAGCAGCCGGATGACAGGAGACTATGAAAAACTGTTTTTT
TRBV7-3	TRBJ2-2	few	TRBD2	CASSSLAGNTGELFF	TGTGCCAGCAGCTCATTAGCGGGAAACACCGGGGAGCTGTTTTTT
TRBV12-3/TRBV12-4	TRBJ2-2	many	-	CASSTLMGGANTGELFF	TGTGCCAGCAGTACACTCATGGGCGGCGCAAACACCGGGGAGCTGTTTTTT
TRBV6-2/TRBV6-3	TRBJ2-1	-	-	CASSSQRYSYNEQFF	TGTGCCAGCAGTTCTCAGCGGTACTCCTACAATGAGCAGTTCTTC
TRBV12-3/TRBV12-4	TRBJ1-1	many	TRBD1	CASSPDRRRSFF	TGTGCCAGCAGCCCGGACAGGCGACGGTCTTTCTTT
TRBV28	TRBJ2-7	few	TRBD2	CASSLPDMSTGGARDEQYF	TGTGCCAGCAGTTTGCCCGATATGTCCACGGGGGGGGCGAGGGACGAGCAGTACTTC
TRBV27	TRBJ2-7	few	-	CASSSGLNTYEQYF	TGTGCCAGCAGTTCGGGGCTTAATACCTACGAGCAGTACTTC
TRBV28	TRBJ1-5	few	-	CASSTQGPQHF	TGTGCCAGCAGTACTCAAGGGCCCCAGCATTTT
TRBV4-1	TRBJ2-7	many	-	CASSLGPAGYEQYF	TGCGCCAGCAGCCTGGGACCGGCTGGGTACGAGCAGTACTTC
TRBV10-3	TRBJ2-7	-	-	CAISDLDSLGYEQYF	TGTGCCATCAGTGACCTCGACAGTCTCGGGTACGAGCAGTACTTC
TRBV13	TRBJ1-1	few	TRBD1	CASTGQELGTEAFF	TGTGCCAGCACGGGACAGGAACTTGGAACTGAAGCTTTCTTT
TRBV5-4	TRBJ2-3	many	-	CASSYQGSLWTDTQYF	TGTGCCAGCAGCTACCAGGGGAGCCTTTGGACAGATACGCAGTATTTT
TRBV19	TRBJ1-4	few	TRBD1	CASSPWTGFGTTNEKLFF	TGTGCCAGTAGTCCCTGGACAGGGTTTGGAACAACTAATGAAAAACTGTTTTTT
TRBV12-3/TRBV12-4	TRBJ2-3	-	-	CASSLSITSTDTQYF	TGTGCCAGCAGTTTAAGTATTACTAGCACAGATACGCAGTATTTT
TRBV20-1	TRBJ1-1	-	-	CSATNREAFF	TGCAGTGCGACGAACAGAGAAGCTTTCTTT
TRBV4-3	TRBJ2-7	few	-	CASSQNPGTPYEQYF	TGCGCCAGCAGCCAAAACCCCGGGACGCCCTACGAGCAGTACTTC
TRBV30	TRBJ1-4	-	-	CGLDWGAEAEKLFF	TGTGGCCTTGATTGGGGCGCTGAGGCTGAAAAACTGTTTTTT
TRBV28	TRBJ1-1	many	-	CASRWRGAGEAFF	TGTGCCAGCAGGTGGCGGGGGGCAGGTGAAGCTTTCTTT
TRBV4-1	TRBJ2-5	many	TRBD2	CASSHSETSGAGKTQYF	TGCGCCAGCAGCCACAGCGAGACGAGCGGGGCTGGAAAGACCCAGTACTTC
TRBV11-2	TRBJ1-1	few	-	CASSLGGGGVHTEAFF	TGTGCCAGCAGCTTAGGAGGTGGGGGGGTCCACACTGAAGCTTTCTTT
TRBV21-1	TRBJ2-5	-	-	CASTGESRSPPETQYF	TGTGCCAGCACCGGAGAATCGCGGTCCCCACCCGAGACCCAGTACTTC
TRBV30	TRBJ1-2	-	TRBD1	CAWSFDRGGYTF	TGTGCCTGGTCGTTCGACAGGGGTGGCTACACCTTC
TRBV4-3	TRBJ1-1	many	-	CASSQGTGRAEAFF	TGCGCCAGCAGCCAAGGAACAGGGCGGGCTGAAGCTTTCTTT
TRBV5-3	TRBJ2-2	-	-	CASSYGTSTGELFF	TGTGCCAGCAGCTACGGGACAAGCACCGGGGAGCTGTTTTTT
TRBV7-2	TRBJ2-3	-	-	CASSLDLGGSTDTQYF	TGTGCCAGCAGCTTAGATCTGGGGGGTAGCACAGATACGCAGTATTTT
TRBV14	TRBJ2-7	-	-	CASSQAAPYEQYF	TGTGCCAGCAGCCAAGCTGCACCCTACGAGCAGTACTTC
TRBV12-5	TRBJ2-3	-	-	CASGSSPGGTLLDTRYF	TGTGCTAGTGGTTCCAGCCCCGGTGGGACGCTGTTGGATACGCGGTATTTT
TRBV5-6	TRBJ1-5	-	-	CASSLGRGRRQPQHF	TGTGCCAGCAGCTTGGGCAGGGGTCGCCGACAGCCCCAGCATTTT
TRBV10-1	TRBJ2-7	-	-	CASSPIYEQYF	TGCGCCAGCAGTCCCATCTACGAGCAGTACTTC
TRBV12-5	TRBJ2-7	few	TRBD2	CASGSGTDSSYEQYF	TGTGCTAGTGGTAGCGGGACGGACTCCTCCTACGAGCAGTACTTC
TRBV2	TRBJ2-5	-	TRBD2	CASKVKRGKQETQYF	TGTGCCAGCAAAGTAAAGCGGGGCAAACAAGAGACCCAGTACTTC
TRBV6-2/TRBV6-3	TRBJ1-1	-	TRBD1	CASRPTGENTEAFF	TGTGCCAGCAGACCAACAGGGGAAAACACTGAAGCTTTCTTT
TRBV30	TRBJ2-5	many	-	CAWAVRGFRETQYF	TGTGCCTGGGCTGTACGAGGGTTTCGAGAGACCCAGTACTTC
TRBV5-8	TRBJ2-7	-	-	CASSLGSLLPYEQYF	TGTGCCAGCAGCTTAGGTAGTCTCCTTCCGTACGAGCAGTACTTC
TRBV6-1	TRBJ2-3	many	-	CASSEARLLTDTQYF	TGTGCCAGCAGTGAAGCCCGCCTCCTCACAGATACGCAGTATTTT
TRBV6-2/TRBV6-3	TRBJ2-5	-	-	CASSRRYQETQYF	TGTGCCAGCAGCAGACGGTACCAAGAGACCCAGTACTTC
TRBV29-1	TRBJ2-3	many	-	CSVGSNTQYF	TGCAGCGTTGGATCGAATACGCAGTATTTT
TRBV19	TRBJ1-5	once	-	CASSSGMGDQPQHF	TGTGCCAGTAGCTCAGGGATGGGGGATCAGCCCCAGCATTTT
TRBV7-6	TRBJ2-3	many	TRBD2	CASSVGTSGSGTDTQYF	TGTGCCAGCAGCGTCGGGACTAGCGGGAGTGGGACAGATACGCAGTATTTT
TRBV27	TRBJ2-7	-	TRBD1	CASSLDPGGSYEQYF	TGTGCCAGCAGTTTGGACCCAGGGGGCTCCTACGAGCAGTACTTC
TRBV2	TRBJ1-2	many	TRBD1	CASSRDSENYGYTF	TGTGCCAGCAGTCGGGACAGCGAGAACTATGGCTACACCTTC
TRBV5-4	TRBJ2-5	-	-	CASSGEGLVGETQYF	TGTGCCAGCAGCGGCGAAGGACTGGTCGGGGAGACCCAGTACTTC
TRBV6-5	TRBJ2-7	few	-	CASSYLDPSSYEQYF	TGTGCCAGCAGTTATTTAGACCCGAGCTCCTACGAGCAGTACTTC
TRBV7-6	TRBJ2-7	-	-	CASSLFGGAESYEQYF	TGTGCCAGCAGCTTATTTGGGGGGGCCGAGAGTTACGAGCAGTACTTC
TRBV29-1	TRBJ1-2	many	-	CSVERRGAYGYTF	TGCAGCGTTGAAAGGAGAGGGGCATATGGCTACACCTTC
TRBV20-1	TRBJ2-2	many	-	CSARWANTGELFF	TGCAGTGCTAGGTGGGCCAACACCGGGGAGCTGTTTTTT
TRBV5-1	TRBJ1-4	-	-	CASSSGITLEHEKLLF	TGCGCCAGCAGCTCCGGCATCACACTGGAACATGAAAAACTGCTTTTT
TRBV7-6	TRBJ2-3	-	-	CASSPDIIDTLGTDTQYF	TGTGCCAGCAGCCCGGACATTATCGACACTTTAGGCACAGATACGCAGTATTTT
TRBV4-1	TRBJ2-7	many	-	CASSQDRTYEQYF	TGTGCCAGCAGCCAGGACAGAACCTACGAGCAGTACTTC